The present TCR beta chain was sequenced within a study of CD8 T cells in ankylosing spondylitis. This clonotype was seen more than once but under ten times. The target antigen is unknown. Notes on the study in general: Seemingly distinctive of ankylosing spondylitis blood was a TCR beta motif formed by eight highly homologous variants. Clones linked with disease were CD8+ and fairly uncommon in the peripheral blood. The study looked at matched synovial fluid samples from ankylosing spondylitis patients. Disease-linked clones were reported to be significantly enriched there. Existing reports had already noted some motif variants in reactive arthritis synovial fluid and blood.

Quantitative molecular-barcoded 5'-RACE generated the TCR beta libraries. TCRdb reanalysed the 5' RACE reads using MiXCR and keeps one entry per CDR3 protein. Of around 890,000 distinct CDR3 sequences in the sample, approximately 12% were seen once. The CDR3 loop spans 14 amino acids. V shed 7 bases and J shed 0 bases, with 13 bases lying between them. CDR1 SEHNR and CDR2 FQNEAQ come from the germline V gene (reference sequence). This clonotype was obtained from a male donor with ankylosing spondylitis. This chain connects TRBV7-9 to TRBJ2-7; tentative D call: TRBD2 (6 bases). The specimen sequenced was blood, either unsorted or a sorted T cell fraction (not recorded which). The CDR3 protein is CASTRGDGSYEQYF. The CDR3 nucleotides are TGTGCCAGCACCCGCGGGGACGGCTCCTACGAGCAGTACTTC. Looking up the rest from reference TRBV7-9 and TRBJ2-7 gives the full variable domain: DTGVSQNPRHKITKRGQNVTFRCDPISEHNRLYWYRQTLGQGPEFLTYFQNEAQLEKSRLLSDRFSAERPKGSFSTLEIQRTEQGDSAMYLCASTRGDGSYEQYFGPGTRLTVT.